The source of this TCR beta chain is a study of T cell changes during pregnancy in multiple sclerosis. Clones were sequenced by immunoSEQ multiplex PCR, and TCRdb holds only the in-frame ones, with some missing. Of roughly 39,000 clones listed, approximately 91% are singletons. CDR3 length equals 18 residues. The V gene's germline CDR1 is LGHNA and CDR2 YSLEER. V dropped 0 bases and J dropped 4; count of bases not matched to a gene: 9. The sequence was obtained from a female donor with multiple sclerosis, enrolled in a pregnancy study. This chain joins TRBV4-3 and TRBJ2-6; 7 bases agree with TRBD1. What was sequenced was PBMCs (not recorded whether the cells were cultured). The CDR3 reads CASSQDTKGAAGANVLTF. The CDR3 region has the DNA TGCGCCAGCAGCCAAGATACTAAGGGGGCGGCGGGGGCCAACGTCCTGACTTTC.